The clone carrying this T cell receptor (beta chain) was seen only a few times. TCRdb independently ran MiXCR on the RT-PCR reads; one entry per CDR3 protein. The sample includes 25,000 to 40,000 distinct CDR3 sequences, 37% of them seen just once. V trimming: 5 bases; J trimming: 1 base; junction bases outside the gene matches: 5. CDR3 length: 15 amino acids. Germline CDR1 KGHDR, CDR2 SFDVKD. These data originate in a study of patients and donors after allogeneic stem cell transplantation. The origin of this receptor is a human donor who was either an allogeneic HSCT recipient or a stem cell or donor lymphocyte infusion donor (not recorded which). It is not recorded whose cells these are; they may come from a transplant donor. Sequencing was done on a sample of blood, either unsorted or a sorted T cell fraction (not recorded which). The genes are TRBV24-1 and TRBJ1-1; 8 nucleotides agree with TRBD1. This CDR3 is CATSGPGTGNTEAFF. The CDR3 DNA follows: TGTGCCACCAGTGGTCCCGGGACAGGGAACACTGAAGCTTTCTTT.